The 14 T cell receptor beta chains below all came from one sample that was sequenced in a study of cytomegalovirus exposure and HLA in healthy donors. Primers for the PCR totalled 60 Vbeta and 13 Jbeta. TCRdb's copy holds only in-frame clones and misses some; the assay was immunoSEQ multiplex PCR. The data show fewer than 90,000 clones, about two thirds seen once. Sequencing was carried out using PBMCs. The receptor set was obtained from a man aged 40-49 years in good health and CMV-seropositive.

CDR3 sequence reads: CASSPLGQAYEQYF. In nucleotides, the CDR3 is TGTGCCAGCTCACCACTGGGACAGGCATACGAGCAGTACTTC. This sequence joins TRBV18 and TRBJ2-7; 8 bases align to TRBD1. J was trimmed by 4 bases and V by 1 base; bases with no gene match: 3. The CDR3 consists of 14 residues. Per the germline V gene, CDR1 is KGHSH and CDR2 is LQKENI. Complete variable domain (other parts from reference TRBV18 and TRBJ2-7): NAGVMQNPRHLVRRRGQEARLRCSPMKGHSHVYWYRQLPEEGLKFMVYLQKENIIDESGMPKERFSAEFPKEGPSILRIQQVVRGDSAAYFCASSPLGQAYEQYFGPGTRLTVT.

This clone was detected a few times. This sequence joins TRBV27 and TRBJ2-1; 9 bases line up with TRBD1. V lost 6 bases, J lost 10 bases, and 4 bases stayed unmatched. Germline V gives CDR1 MNHEY, CDR2 SMNVEV (reference sequence). The CDR3 consists of 12 residues. The DNA of the CDR3 is TGTGCCAGCAGACCGGACAGGGGCGAGCAGTTCTTC. This encodes CASRPDRGEQFF.

The chain employs TRBV7-9 and TRBJ1-1, with 8 bases lining up with TRBD1. Germline CDR1 is SEHNR and CDR2 is FQNEAQ (reference sequence). With V trimmed by 5 bases and J by 1 base, 3 bases remained unmatched. The CDR3 is made up of 14 amino acids. CDR3 residues: CASSPQGANTEAFF. DNA of the CDR3: TGTGCCAGCAGCCCGCAGGGGGCGAACACTGAAGCTTTCTTT.

V gene TRBV5-1 combines with J gene TRBJ2-1; D possibly corresponds to TRBD1 (6 bases). Germline V lookup: CDR1 SGHRS, CDR2 YFSETQ. Trimming stripped 0 bases from V and 5 bases from J, with 12 bases between. This CDR3 spans 15 amino acids. Here the CDR3 reads CASSLGGTTDNEQFF. In DNA form, the CDR3 reads TGCGCCAGCAGCTTGGGAGGGACAACCGACAATGAGCAGTTCTTC.

This clone was observed a few times. For the CDR3, the DNA is TGCAGCGTTGAAGACGGAGGGGAGGCCTACAATGAGCAGTTCTTC. It specifies CSVEDGGEAYNEQFF. V is TRBV29-1 and J is TRBJ2-1, with D maybe TRBD2 (6 bases). CDR3 length equals 15 residues. The germline V gene encodes CDR1 SQVTM and CDR2 ANQGSEA. V lost 0 bases and J 2 bases, leaving 11 bases between the germline ends.

The rearrangement links TRBV4-2 to TRBJ1-2; TRBD1 might be the D (5 bases). CDR3 length: 13 residues. Trimming took 5 bases from V and 3 from J, leaving 10 bases between them. The germline gives CDR1 LGHNA, CDR2 YNFKEQ. This CDR3 reads CASSGDRDYGYTF. The CDR3, as DNA: TGTGCCAGCAGCGGCGACAGAGACTATGGCTACACCTTC.

Note on this clone: This CDR3 is also generated by other DNA sequences in the sample. CDR3 in DNA: TGTGCCAGCAGCCCAGGACAGGGTAACACTGAAGCTTTCTTT. Encoded protein: CASSPGQGNTEAFF. The J gene is TRBJ1-1, the V gene TRBV6-4; 8 nucleotides agree with TRBD1. The ends lost 6 bases at V and 2 bases at J; junction bases unmatched: 5. The CDR3 loop spans 14 amino acids. In germline, CDR1 is MRHNA, CDR2 SNTAGT.

A single count supports this clone. This chain joins TRBV19 and TRBJ1-5, with unresolved D. V was clipped by 10 bases and J by 0 bases, with 13 bases between them. CDR3 length equals 14 residues. From germline, CDR1 is LNHDA and CDR2 SQIVND (reference sequence). The DNA of the CDR3 is TGTGCCACAACAGATCGTGCTAGCAATCAGCCCCAGCATTTT. It codes for CATTDRASNQPQHF.

The rearrangement uses TRBV6-5 and TRBJ1-1; D not resolved. The V and J ends lost 6 bases and 5 bases respectively, with 19 bases between them. The CDR3 runs to 15 residues. Germline values: CDR1 MNHEY, CDR2 SVGAGI. The CDR3 sequence: CASRKEGFFGTEAFF. Here the CDR3 DNA reads TGTGCCAGCAGGAAAGAGGGTTTCTTTGGAACTGAAGCTTTCTTT.

The CDR3 nucleotides read TGTGCCAGCAGCGTAGGGTCAGGGTGGCCTAACTATGGCTACACCTTC. Encoded protein: CASSVGSGWPNYGYTF. V gene TRBV9 combines with J gene TRBJ1-2; D is possibly TRBD1 (5 bases). This CDR3 region has 16 residues. V was clipped by 0 bases and J by 0 bases, with 12 bases between them. Looked up from germline, CDR1 is SGDLS and CDR2 is YYNGEE.

The gene calls are TRBV30 and TRBJ2-2, with D possibly TRBD2 on 5 matching bases. With 5 bases removed from V and 6 bases from J, the gap between germline ends came to 10 bases. Per germline, CDR1 GTSNPN and CDR2 SVGIG (reference sequence). The length of the CDR3 is 12 residues. Here the CDR3 reads CAWGTSSGELFF. CDR3 nucleotide sequence: TGTGCCTGGGGCACTAGTTCCGGGGAGCTGTTTTTT.

CDR3 amino acids: CASSETRTEAFF. The CDR3 nucleotides are TGCGCCAGCAGCGAGACTAGAACTGAAGCTTTCTTT. The chain combines TRBV5-1 with TRBJ1-1; the D is unclear. Germline V lookup: CDR1 SGHRS, CDR2 YFSETQ. The CDR3 has 12 amino acids. V lost 4 bases, J lost 5 bases, and 9 bases lay in between.

Comments on this clone: At one end, the junction sequence differs from germline, possibly due to a read error. The identical CDR3 is also encoded by other nucleotide sequences in the sample. V and J are TRBV9 and TRBJ2-5; 7 bases fit TRBD1. The CDR3 runs to 16 residues. CDR1 and CDR2 from the germline V gene are SGDLS and YYNGEE. CDR3 coding DNA: TGTGCCAGCAGCCCCGGGACAGCCCATTACCAAGAGACTCAGTACTTC. This encodes CASSPGTAHYQETQYF.

The genes are TRBV5-6 and TRBJ2-2; perhaps TRBD1 as D (5 bases). Germline lookup yields CDR1 SGHDT and CDR2 YYEEEE. V lost 0 bases and J lost 8, with 11 bases in between. This CDR3 is 14 amino acids long. In DNA, the CDR3 is TGTGCCAGCAGCTTGGTAGGGGTCCAGGGGGAGCTGTTTTTT. Its translation is CASSLVGVQGELFF.